Following are 18 T cell receptor beta chains from one sample sequenced in a study of blood T cell repertoires in COVID-19. Produced via immunoSEQ multiplex PCR; TCRdb's table is partial and in-frame only. The sample consists of about 140,000 clones, 84% of them appearing once. Specimen: peripheral blood. Receptors originate from a man younger than 45 with COVID-19, enrolled during active disease.

In its sample, this clone was seen once. The chain employs TRBV7-9 and TRBJ2-7; tentatively, D is TRBD1 (5 bases). The CDR3 sequence is 12 residues long. V was pared by 5 bases and J by 11 bases, with 16 bases between. Germline V gene sequence: CDR1 SEHNR, CDR2 FQNEAQ (reference sequence). The CDR3 region has the DNA TGTGCCAGCAGCGACAGTTTGTGGTCTAAGTACTTC. Translated, it gives CASSDSLWSKYF.

The J gene is TRBJ1-3, the V gene TRBV5-6; D is uncertain. Germline assignment: CDR1 SGHDT and CDR2 YYEEEE. With 4 bases removed from V and 0 bases from J, the gap between germline ends came to 17 bases. The CDR3 runs to 17 residues. This CDR3 reads CASSRQSSRSSGNTIYF. The DNA for the CDR3 is TGTGCCAGCAGCCGCCAGAGCTCTAGAAGCTCTGGAAACACCATATATTTT.

This chain joins TRBV28 and TRBJ1-5, with D unclear. Germline CDR1 MDHEN, CDR2 SYDVKM. The CDR3 contains 14 residues. V was trimmed by 6 bases and J by 0 bases, leaving 9 bases between them. This CDR3 is CASREKLSNQPQHF. CDR3 in DNA: TGTGCCAGCAGGGAGAAACTTAGCAATCAGCCCCAGCATTTT.

This clone appeared a single time. The gene calls are TRBV27 and TRBJ2-4; 8 positions agree with TRBD1. V was pared by 5 bases and J by 3 bases, with 6 bases of the junction left unmatched. The CDR3 is 15 amino acids. CDR1 is MNHEY and CDR2 is SMNVEV in the germline V gene (reference sequence). The CDR3 nucleotides read TGTGCCAGCAGTACGACAGGGGCGGGCAAAAACATTCAGTACTTC. Translating it yields CASSTTGAGKNIQYF.

J is TRBJ2-7 and V is TRBV6-2 or TRBV6-3; D not certain. CDR1 MNHEY and CDR2 SVGEGT come from the germline V gene. V lost 0 bases to trimming and J lost 7 bases, with 7 bases between them. The CDR3 spans 12 residues. The CDR3 DNA reads as TGTGCCAGCAGTTACTCCCCCCTAGAGCAGTACTTC. The encoded protein is CASSYSPLEQYF.

The table lists this clone with a few counts. The chain recombines TRBV2 with TRBJ2-7; D gene ambiguous. From germline, CDR1 is SNHLY and CDR2 FYNNEI. V was shortened by 6 bases and J by 3 bases, with 3 bases between the two germline ends. The CDR3 totals 10 residues. The CDR3 region is CASSLYEQYF. The CDR3 nucleotides are TGTGCCAGCAGCCTCTACGAGCAGTACTTC.

This clone was detected once. V gene TRBV30 combines with J gene TRBJ2-7; D is possibly TRBD2 (6 bases). The CDR3 length is 12 residues. Trimming shortened V by 5 bases and J by 5 bases, and 13 bases separated the two germline ends. Germline lookup yields CDR1 GTSNPN and CDR2 SVGIG (reference sequence). In nucleotides, the CDR3 is TGTGCCTGGGGCAGGGAGGTCAACGAGCAGTACTTC. As protein: CAWGREVNEQYF.

For the CDR3, the DNA is TGTGCCAGCAGCTTCGGGACTGCTAATTCACCCCTCCACTTT. This sequence encodes CASSFGTANSPLHF. The rearrangement joins TRBV7-2 to TRBJ1-6; maybe TRBD1 (5 bases). Germline loops: CDR1 SGHTA, CDR2 FQGNSA. The CDR3 has 14 amino acids. With 3 bases removed from V and 6 bases from J, the gap between germline ends came to 9 bases.

The rearrangement uses TRBV4-2 and TRBJ2-5; TRBD1 aligns across 7 bases. Per germline, CDR1 LGHNA and CDR2 YNFKEQ. J lost 5 bases, V lost 4 bases, and 13 bases had no gene match. The CDR3 sequence is 16 residues long. CDR3 DNA: TGTGCCAGCAGCCCCACCTGGACAGGTAGGCCGGAGACCCAGTACTTC. The encoded protein is CASSPTWTGRPETQYF.

The V gene is TRBV28, the J gene TRBJ2-5; D call uncertain. Per the germline V gene, CDR1 is MDHEN and CDR2 is SYDVKM. The CDR3 consists of 14 residues. V was cut by 3 bases and J by 1 base, with 9 bases left in between. CDR3 bases: TGTGCCAGCAGTTTTCCCACGGGCCAAGAGACCCAGTACTTC. Translated, it gives CASSFPTGQETQYF.

The J gene is TRBJ2-7, the V gene TRBV28; TRBD1 is a possible D gene (6 bases). CDR3 length: 15 amino acids. The V gene lost 6 bases and the J gene lost 4 bases, with 19 bases spanning the gap. CDR1 is MDHEN and CDR2 is SYDVKM in the germline V gene. The CDR3 loop reads CASSPPRRRGYEQYF. DNA of the CDR3: TGTGCCAGCAGCCCGCCTCGACGTAGGGGGTACGAGCAGTACTTC.

The sample holds one count of this clone. The chain has TRBV6-4 and TRBJ2-2; TRBD2 aligns across 9 bases. J gave up 6 bases and V 8 bases, and 16 bases lay outside the gene matches. Germline lookup yields CDR1 MRHNA and CDR2 SNTAGT. The CDR3 contains 17 residues. The CDR3 reads CASHYRGSGRTSGELFF. In DNA form, the CDR3 reads TGTGCCAGCCACTATCGGGGTAGCGGGAGAACATCCGGGGAGCTGTTTTTT.

This sequence joins TRBV19 and TRBJ2-3; 12 bases map to TRBD2. Germline V CDR1 and CDR2: LNHDA, SQIVND (reference sequence). The junction had 6 bases not matched to a gene; V was cut back by 7 bases and J by 4 bases. This CDR3 has 15 residues. The CDR3 region is CASNGLAGTPDTQYF. CDR3 bases: TGTGCCAGTAACGGACTAGCGGGAACCCCAGATACGCAGTATTTT.

This chain connects TRBV30 to TRBJ2-7, with TRBD2 identical over 8 bases. Germline assignment: CDR1 GTSNPN and CDR2 SVGIG (reference sequence). V was clipped by 4 bases and J by 7 bases; unmatched bases: 9. The CDR3 runs 13 residues. The CDR3 bases are TGTGCCTGGACAACAAGCGGGAGTTGGGAGCAGTACTTC. Protein product: CAWTTSGSWEQYF.

The chain carries TRBV2 and TRBJ1-6; weak D call: TRBD1 (5 bases). The CDR3 is 14 residues long. Germline CDR1 and CDR2: SNHLY and FYNNEI. V lost 4 bases and J lost 10, with 14 bases in between. CDR3 in amino acids: CASSGGELGSPLHF. In DNA, the CDR3 is TGTGCCAGCAGTGGGGGGGAGTTGGGATCACCCCTCCACTTT.

J is TRBJ1-4 and V is TRBV5-8, with D uncertain. The V gene lost 3 bases and the J gene lost 0 bases, with 12 bases spanning the gap. Germline loops: CDR1 SGHTS, CDR2 YDEGEE. The CDR3 loop spans 16 amino acids. In DNA, the CDR3 is TGTGCCAGCAGCTACCCAACCTATGCAACTAATGAAAAACTGTTTTTT. Translation: CASSYPTYATNEKLFF. Full variable domain (rest looked up from reference TRBV5-8 and TRBJ1-4): EAGVTQSPTHLIKTRGQQATLRCSPISGHTSVYWYQQALGLGLQFLLWYDEGEERNRGNFPPRFSGRQFPNYSSELNVNALELEDSALYLCASSYPTYATNEKLFFGSGTQLSVL.

This rearrangement joins TRBV21-1 to TRBJ2-1; the listed D gene, TRBD2, was not tested against the DNA. TRBV21-1 is given as a pseudogene. The CDR3 runs to 16 residues. CDR3 nucleotide sequence: TGTGCCAGGAGGAACGAGCTGGAGGGAGTATTGAATGAGCAGTTCTTC. Translated, it gives CARRNELEGVLNEQFF.

This sequence joins TRBV27 and TRBJ2-2; D is possibly TRBD1 (6 bases). Germline V gives CDR1 MNHEY, CDR2 SMNVEV (reference sequence). The CDR3 has 15 amino acids. With 5 bases removed from V and 4 bases from J, the gap between germline ends came to 14 bases. CDR3 region: CASSRDTRTTGELFF. For the CDR3, the DNA is TGTGCCAGCAGTCGGGACACCCGAACCACCGGGGAGCTGTTTTTT.